These T cell receptor beta chains were read from a single sample in a study of Ad26.COV2.S vaccination and SARS-CoV-2 variants. Some clones are missing from TCRdb's copy, which holds only in-frame ones; the method was immunoSEQ multiplex PCR. The data show about 350,000 clones, about 89% seen once. The sample consisted of peripheral blood, taken in a trial of Ad26.COV2.S vaccine versus placebo. The receptors originated from a person aged 18-60 years who received the Ad26.COV2.S COVID-19 vaccine or a placebo. The conserved cysteine and the conserved F or W are not part of the CDR3 here. A D gene is named only where the DNA matches it firmly. Only part of the rows carry a size: once, few, many, or a class if the clone is expanded.

J gene: TRBJ2-1
V gene: TRBV7-9
clone size: NA
D gene: TRBD2
CDR3 protein: ASRRTSNPYNEQF

J gene: TRBJ2-7
V gene: TRBV19
clone size: NA
D gene: NA
CDR3 protein: ASSQLGKGDFEQY

J gene: TRBJ2-4
V gene: TRBV15
clone size: NA
D gene: TRBD2
CDR3 protein: ATSRGAFGLAGNIQY

J gene: TRBJ2-5
V gene: TRBV2
clone size: NA
D gene: NA
CDR3 protein: ASSELGGEETQY

J gene: TRBJ2-3
V gene: TRBV4-1
clone size: NA
D gene: NA
CDR3 protein: ASRGQPTSTDTQY

J gene: TRBJ2-7
V gene: TRBV7-9
clone size: NA
D gene: TRBD1
CDR3 protein: ASSHRGRGEQY

J gene: TRBJ2-3
V gene: TRBV28
clone size: NA
D gene: NA
CDR3 protein: ASSLWGTASTDTQY

J gene: TRBJ1-3
V gene: TRBV12-3/TRBV12-4
clone size: NA
D gene: NA
CDR3 protein: ASSTGGNTIY

J gene: TRBJ2-5
V gene: TRBV18
clone size: NA
D gene: NA
CDR3 protein: ASSPSKIQETQY

J gene: TRBJ2-1
V gene: TRBV29-1
clone size: NA
D gene: TRBD2
CDR3 protein: SVGGSGTSSYNEQF

J gene: TRBJ2-5
V gene: TRBV19
clone size: NA
D gene: NA
CDR3 protein: ATGQYQETQY

J gene: TRBJ2-3
V gene: TRBV11-1
clone size: NA
D gene: NA
CDR3 protein: ASSLDIGTDTQY

J gene: TRBJ2-7
V gene: TRBV7-9
clone size: NA
D gene: NA
CDR3 protein: ASSPPSASYEQY

J gene: TRBJ1-6
V gene: TRBV7-9
clone size: NA
D gene: TRBD1
CDR3 protein: ASSLKDRGSPLH

J gene: TRBJ1-6
V gene: TRBV21-1
clone size: few
D gene: NA
CDR3 protein: ASSKALGHRSSYNSPLH

J gene: TRBJ2-7
V gene: TRBV7-2
clone size: NA
D gene: NA
CDR3 protein: ASSLGSAGAIYEQY

J gene: TRBJ1-2
V gene: TRBV5-4
clone size: NA
D gene: NA
CDR3 protein: ASSFGRDYGYT

J gene: TRBJ2-5
V gene: TRBV6-6
clone size: NA
D gene: NA
CDR3 protein: ASSYGGGNQETQY

J gene: TRBJ2-2
V gene: TRBV5-1
clone size: NA
D gene: NA
CDR3 protein: ASSRWDTNTGELF

J gene: TRBJ2-3
V gene: TRBV24-1
clone size: NA
D gene: TRBD2
CDR3 protein: ATSDSTTSEYTDTQY

J gene: TRBJ2-5
V gene: TRBV28
clone size: NA
D gene: NA
CDR3 protein: ASSLLGSVTQETQY

J gene: TRBJ1-1
V gene: TRBV25-1
clone size: NA
D gene: TRBD1
CDR3 protein: ASRNPGTGEQTF

J gene: TRBJ2-3
V gene: TRBV5-5
clone size: NA
D gene: NA
CDR3 protein: ASSFDGGHTDTQY

J gene: TRBJ1-2
V gene: TRBV3-1/TRBV3-2
clone size: NA
D gene: NA
CDR3 protein: ASSQEVADTLPRGYGYT

J gene: TRBJ1-4
V gene: TRBV5-1
clone size: NA
D gene: TRBD1
CDR3 protein: ASSPGQTGPSEKLF

J gene: TRBJ1-6
V gene: TRBV5-5
clone size: NA
D gene: TRBD1
CDR3 protein: ASSWTGMENSPLH

J gene: TRBJ1-4
V gene: TRBV7-9
clone size: NA
D gene: NA
CDR3 protein: ASSPSARGYEKLF

J gene: TRBJ1-2
V gene: TRBV7-9
clone size: NA
D gene: NA
CDR3 protein: ASSLGNRNIYGYT

J gene: TRBJ2-7
V gene: TRBV30
clone size: NA
D gene: NA
CDR3 protein: AWSRDRSAYEQY

J gene: TRBJ2-3
V gene: TRBV24-1
clone size: NA
D gene: TRBD2
CDR3 protein: ATSDLGSGSDTQY